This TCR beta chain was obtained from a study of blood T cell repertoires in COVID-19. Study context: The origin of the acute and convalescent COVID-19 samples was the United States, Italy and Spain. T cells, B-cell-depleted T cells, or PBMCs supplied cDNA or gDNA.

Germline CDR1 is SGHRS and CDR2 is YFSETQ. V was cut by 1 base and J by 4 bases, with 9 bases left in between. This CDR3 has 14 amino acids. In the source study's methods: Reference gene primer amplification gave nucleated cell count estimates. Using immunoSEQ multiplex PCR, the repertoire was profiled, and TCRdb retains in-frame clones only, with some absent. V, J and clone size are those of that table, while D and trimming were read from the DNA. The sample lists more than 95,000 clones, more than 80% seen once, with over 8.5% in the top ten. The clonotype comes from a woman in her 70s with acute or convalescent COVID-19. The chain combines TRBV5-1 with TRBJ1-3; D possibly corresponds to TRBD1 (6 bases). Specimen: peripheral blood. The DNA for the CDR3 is TGCGCCAGCAGCTTGCAGGGGCTCGGAAACACCATATATTTT. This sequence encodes CASSLQGLGNTIYF.